This TCR beta chain was identified during a study of T cell repertoires in cytomegalovirus infection (dated by TCRdb to the late 2010s). Study-wide context: Alongside well-studied HLA-B-restricted epitopes, the peptide stimulations were aimed at recently identified HLA-C-restricted CMV epitopes, whose presentation resists viral immunomodulation. Donor HLA type was relevant to the analysis, as public TCR beta signatures indicated carriage of CMV infection together with the matching HLA type.

In the case of this clonotype: Its antigen remains unidentified. Base quality data are lacking; no much larger clone is found one base away.

The sample's treatment or condition label, in plain terms: in vitro stimulation with specific CMV peptide epitopes to enrich CMV-specific T cells. On the study overall, not on this receptor specifically: In both this cohort and an independent approximately 350-donor cohort, the cumulative frequency of public TCR beta family members distinguished carriers of CMV infection plus the relevant HLA type. In the ex vivo response, HLA-C-restricted CMV-specific TCR beta clonotypes were dominant, and in two of eight donors the single most frequent clonotype came from this HLA-C-restricted group.

Sequencing instrument: Illumina HiSeq 1500. Using fastp trimming at Q25 and MiXCR clonotype assembly, TCRdb reanalyzed the public sequencing data and kept in-frame beta chains. One record per CDR3 amino acid sequence lists the most common genes and DNA. In all, the sample holds 300,000 to 400,000 distinct CDR3 sequences, and around 29% of those were seen once. The ten largest clonotypes hold around 19% of the sample. The sequence derives from a human donor in good health (CMV status not recorded). Some clones in this sample may be carry-over from other donors' samples. The specimen was cultured PBMCs, collected from culture after CMV antigen stimulation.

The DNA sequence is given as TGTGCCAGCACCTGGGGGGGAAGCAATCAGCCCCAGCATTTT. Its protein product is CASTWGGSNQPQHF. Recombination connected TRBV12-3 or TRBV12-4 to TRBJ1-5; the D gene is perhaps TRBD1, from 5 matching bases. V lost 7 bases and J lost 1 base; the stretch between them is 11 bases long. Spanning cysteine to phenylalanine, the CDR3 consists of 14 amino acids. CDR3 DNA is the only sequence kept; it has 42 bases, read in frame from the first base.